A single sample is the source of the 6 T cell receptor beta chains below, sequenced in a study of CD8+CD57+ T cells in acquired aplastic anemia. Patients chosen for sequencing had CD8+CD57+ cells that had expanded, as shown by flow cytometry. Genomic DNA acted as the template from which TCR beta VDJ combination and CDR3 sequence profiling were carried out. TCRdb reanalysed the reads using MiXCR and keeps one entry per CDR3 protein. The sample contains about half a million distinct CDR3 sequences, more than 25% of which appear only once. The sequenced sample was sorted CD4+, CD8+, or CD8+CD57+ T cells (not recorded which) from PBMCs. The receptors were gathered from a human donor with aplastic anemia.

The CDR3 DNA reads as TGTGCCAGCAGCTTCGCGGGACAGTTCGACGAGCAGTACTTC. It translates to CASSFAGQFDEQYF. The J gene is TRBJ2-7, the V gene TRBV5-6, with D maybe TRBD1 (7 bases). Germline V gene sequence: CDR1 SGHDT, CDR2 YYEEEE. V was clipped by 2 bases and J by 5 bases, with 14 bases between them. This CDR3 has 14 residues.

The genes are TRBV5-1 and TRBJ2-7, with TRBD1 matching over 9 bases. Germline V CDR1 and CDR2: SGHRS, YFSETQ. Trimming cost V 2 bases and J 4 bases; bases outside gene matches: 13. This CDR3 has 17 amino acids. The CDR3 DNA reads as TGCGCCAGCAGCTTCTACACCGGGACAGGGCAAAGGTACGAGCAGTACTTC. Translating gives CASSFYTGTGQRYEQYF.

Concerning this clonotype itself: Since no conserved phenylalanine or tryptophan closes the CDR3, a read error is the likely cause. The gene calls are TRBV5-1 and TRBJ1-1; 8 bases are shared with TRBD1. The germline CDR1 and CDR2 sequences are SGHRS and YFSETQ. Trimming removed 0 bases from V and 6 bases from J; junction bases left unmatched: 7. CDR3 length: 15 amino acids. CDR3 residues: CASSLEQGVFSEAFS. DNA of the CDR3: TGCGCCAGCAGCTTGGAACAGGGGGTTTTCTCTGAAGCTTTCTCT.

This rearrangement joins TRBV15 to TRBJ2-7, with 8 bases matching TRBD1. J was trimmed by 5 bases and V by 1 base; bases with no gene match: 7. CDR1 is LNHNV, CDR2 YYDKDF, per germline (reference sequence). This CDR3 region has 15 residues. The CDR3: CATSRGTGRSHEQYF. For the CDR3, the DNA is TGTGCCACCAGCAGAGGGACAGGGAGATCCCACGAGCAGTACTTC.

This clonotype has only a few counts. The V and J genes are TRBV5-1 and TRBJ2-3, with D hard to call. This CDR3 has 16 amino acids. V lost 4 bases and J lost 0, with 15 bases in between. Germline V lookup: CDR1 SGHRS, CDR2 YFSETQ. Here the CDR3 reads CASSRMGGTSTDTQYF. The CDR3 DNA reads TGCGCCAGCAGCCGCATGGGCGGCACTAGCACAGATACGCAGTATTTT.

This chain joins TRBV20-1 and TRBJ2-3; D is tentatively TRBD1 or TRBD2 (5 bases each). Germline V lookup: CDR1 DFQATT, CDR2 SNEGSKA (reference sequence). V was shortened by 0 bases and J by 1 base, with 11 bases between the two germline ends. The CDR3 sequence is 15 residues long. CDR3 sequence: CSARDGGAGTDTQYF. DNA of the CDR3: TGCAGTGCTAGAGATGGGGGAGCTGGCACAGATACGCAGTATTTT.